These T cell receptor beta chains were read from a single sample in a study of blood T cell repertoires in COVID-19. The assay was immunoSEQ multiplex PCR, and TCRdb's table has in-frame clones only and misses some. The sample records 150,000 to 200,000 clones, 84% being singletons. The sequenced material came from peripheral blood. The receptors shown here come from a man in his 70s with active or convalescent COVID-19. CDR3s include the opening cysteine and the closing phenylalanine or tryptophan. The D gene is left open where the match is weak. Not all rows give a size; the values are once, few, many and, for expanded clones, a class.

v_call,d_call,clone_size,j_call,cdr3_aa,cdr3_nt
TRBV4-3,NA,few,TRBJ2-7,CASSHTLRNEQYF,TGCGCCAGCAGCCACACATTGAGGAACGAGCAGTACTTC
TRBV7-2,TRBD2,NA,TRBJ2-3,CASSPRERGTVTDTQYF,TGTGCCAGCAGCCCCAGGGAGCGGGGGACCGTCACAGATACGCAGTATTTT
TRBV28,NA,NA,TRBJ2-5,CASSTVSQETQYF,TGTGCCAGCAGTACGGTTAGCCAAGAGACCCAGTACTTC
TRBV24-1,NA,NA,TRBJ2-1,CATSESGGSYNEQFF,TGTGCCACCAGTGAATCAGGTGGCTCCTACAATGAGCAGTTCTTC
TRBV5-1,NA,NA,TRBJ1-6,CASSPQGVFYNSPLHF,TGCGCCAGCAGCCCACAGGGAGTCTTCTATAATTCACCCCTCCACTTT
TRBV5-8,NA,NA,TRBJ1-3,CASSPPRQFTIYF,TGTGCCAGCAGCCCGCCCCGACAGTTCACCATATATTTT
TRBV28,NA,few,TRBJ2-7,CASSLQGLEQYF,TGTGCCAGCAGCCTACAGGGTCTCGAGCAGTACTTC
TRBV30,NA,NA,TRBJ1-3,CAWGTTPGNTIYF,TGTGCCTGGGGGACAACTCCTGGAAACACCATATATTTT
TRBV10-3,NA,NA,TRBJ1-2,CAISDFGGVNYGYTF,TGTGCCATCAGTGATTTCGGGGGGGTCAACTATGGCTACACCTTC
TRBV4-3,NA,NA,TRBJ1-2,CASSQEIGANYGYTF,TGCGCCAGCAGCCAAGAGATAGGGGCGAACTATGGCTACACCTTC
TRBV6-1,TRBD1,NA,TRBJ2-7,CASSELGDRGIYEQYF,TGTGCCAGCAGTGAACTGGGGGACAGGGGAATTTACGAGCAGTACTTC
TRBV6-2/TRBV6-3,NA,once,TRBJ1-2,CASSQGAGYGYTF,TGTGCCAGCAGCCAAGGGGCAGGGTATGGCTACACCTTC
TRBV18,NA,NA,TRBJ2-7,CASSRGQGFGEQYF,TGTGCCAGCTCACGGGGGCAGGGTTTTGGCGAGCAGTACTTC
TRBV29-1,TRBD1,NA,TRBJ1-1,CSARGQGISEAFF,TGCAGCGCCCGAGGACAGGGGATATCTGAAGCTTTCTTT
TRBV2,NA,NA,TRBJ2-1,CASRQDTYNEQFF,TGTGCCAGCAGGCAGGACACATACAATGAGCAGTTCTTC
TRBV7-9,TRBD1,once,TRBJ2-5,CASNPGQGRSETQYF,TGTGCCAGCAACCCAGGACAGGGTCGGTCGGAGACCCAGTACTTC
TRBV18,TRBD1,NA,TRBJ2-3,CASSPPRGRRGDTQYF,TGTGCCAGCTCACCACCAAGGGGGCGCCGAGGAGATACGCAGTATTTT
TRBV10-3,TRBD1,NA,TRBJ2-7,CAMGRGQGANEQYF,TGTGCCATGGGTCGGGGACAGGGGGCTAACGAGCAGTACTTC
TRBV6-5,TRBD1,NA,TRBJ1-1,CASSKDRGRGTEAFF,TGTGCCAGCAGTAAGGACAGGGGGCGCGGCACTGAAGCTTTCTTT
TRBV5-6,TRBD1,NA,TRBJ1-2,CASSRTQGTGGRGYTF,TGTGCCAGCAGCCGTACTCAGGGGACAGGGGGCCGGGGCTACACCTTC
TRBV9,TRBD2,NA,TRBJ2-1,CASSVGGRENEQFF,TGTGCCAGCAGCGTGGGCGGGAGGGAAAATGAGCAGTTCTTC
TRBV6-2/TRBV6-3,NA,NA,TRBJ1-2,CASSYAGSTGYTF,TGTGCCAGCAGTTATGCGGGCAGCACGGGCTACACCTTC
TRBV27,TRBD2,NA,TRBJ2-3,CASQRELRDTQYF,TGTGCCAGTCAGCGGGAGCTCCGAGATACGCAGTATTTT
TRBV7-2,NA,once,TRBJ2-6,CASSSQMPSGANVLTF,TGTGCCAGCAGCTCCCAGATGCCCTCTGGGGCCAACGTCCTGACTTTC
TRBV7-3,NA,NA,TRBJ1-1,CASSLGIGANTEAFF,TGTGCCAGCAGCTTAGGTATAGGGGCGAACACTGAAGCTTTCTTT
TRBV28,TRBD2,NA,TRBJ2-1,CASSSPRLAGGNEQFF,TGTGCCAGCAGTTCTCCTCGACTAGCGGGGGGCAATGAGCAGTTCTTC
TRBV7-2,NA,NA,TRBJ2-2,CASSSQGLGGELFF,TGTGCCAGCAGCTCCCAGGGGCTTGGCGGGGAGCTGTTTTTT
TRBV11-1,TRBD2,NA,TRBJ2-1,CASSPFSSGNEQFF,TGTGCCAGCAGCCCTTTCTCTAGCGGTAATGAGCAGTTCTTC
TRBV7-7,NA,NA,TRBJ1-6,CASSLSLESPLHF,TGTGCTAGCAGCTTAAGTCTGGAGTCACCCCTCCACTTT
TRBV3-1/TRBV3-2,TRBD2,NA,TRBJ2-3,CASSLRTSADTQYF,TGTGCCAGCAGCCTGAGGACTAGTGCAGATACGCAGTATTTT
TRBV27,TRBD2,NA,TRBJ2-7,CASSLGVAGGIPYEQYF,TGTGCCAGCAGTTTGGGGGTAGCGGGAGGAATCCCCTACGAGCAGTACTTC
TRBV15,NA,few,TRBJ1-5,CATSKEGRQPQHF,TGTGCCACCAGCAAGGAGGGAAGGCAGCCCCAGCATTTT
TRBV13,NA,once,TRBJ1-1,CASSPFSAGPTEAFF,TGTGCCAGCAGCCCCTTCTCGGCGGGGCCCACTGAAGCTTTCTTT
TRBV10-3,NA,NA,TRBJ1-5,CAISEFQRSSNQPQHF,TGTGCCATCAGTGAGTTTCAGAGGTCGAGCAATCAGCCCCAGCATTTT
TRBV19,NA,NA,TRBJ1-5,CASGQSSGSGPQHF,TGTGCCAGCGGACAGTCGAGCGGCTCTGGGCCCCAGCATTTT
TRBV6-2/TRBV6-3,TRBD1,NA,TRBJ2-2,CASSSGQGWGGELFF,TGTGCCAGCAGTTCGGGACAGGGTTGGGGCGGGGAGCTGTTTTTT
TRBV5-1,TRBD2,NA,TRBJ2-5,CASSLGLAGWVGETQYF,TGCGCCAGCAGCTTGGGACTAGCGGGATGGGTTGGGGAGACCCAGTACTTC
TRBV5-1,NA,NA,TRBJ2-3,CASRVATTDTQYF,TGCGCCAGCAGGGTGGCCACCACAGATACGCAGTATTTT
TRBV9,NA,NA,TRBJ1-3,CASSPRGYSGNTIYF,TGTGCCAGCAGCCCCAGAGGTTACTCTGGAAACACCATATATTTT
TRBV18,NA,NA,TRBJ2-1,CASSPLGGYNEQFF,TGTGCCAGCTCACCGCTAGGGGGTTACAATGAGCAGTTCTTC
TRBV19,NA,NA,TRBJ1-4,CASSIDQGEKLFF,TGTGCCAGTAGTATAGATCAGGGCGAAAAACTGTTTTTT
TRBV28,NA,NA,TRBJ1-3,CASSLIGQWGDSGNTIYF,TGTGCCAGCAGTTTGATAGGACAGTGGGGTGACTCTGGAAACACCATATATTTT
TRBV10-3,NA,NA,TRBJ2-7,CAISEDSQGWSYEQYF,TGTGCCATCAGTGAGGACTCTCAGGGGTGGTCCTACGAGCAGTACTTC
TRBV5-1,TRBD1,NA,TRBJ1-4,CASSSTGQGGEKLFF,TGCGCCAGCAGCTCTACCGGACAGGGCGGTGAAAAACTGTTTTTT
TRBV29-1,NA,NA,TRBJ2-5,CSVEERLHQETQYF,TGCAGCGTTGAGGAACGACTGCACCAAGAGACCCAGTACTTC
TRBV6-1,NA,NA,TRBJ2-6,CASTGAGANVLTF,TGTGCCAGCACGGGGGCTGGGGCCAACGTCCTGACTTTC
TRBV5-5,TRBD2,NA,TRBJ2-7,CASSLAGGPYEQYF,TGTGCCAGCAGCCTAGCGGGGGGGCCCTACGAGCAGTACTTC
TRBV4-3,NA,NA,TRBJ2-1,CASSRSGRSYNEQFF,TGCGCCAGCAGCCGGAGCGGGCGCTCCTACAATGAGCAGTTCTTC
TRBV11-3,NA,NA,TRBJ2-7,CASSPGTGHSYEQYF,TGTGCCAGCAGCCCGGGGACGGGACACTCCTACGAGCAGTACTTC
TRBV5-1,NA,NA,TRBJ2-3,CASSWDTSTDTQYF,TGCGCCAGCAGCTGGGACACTAGCACAGATACGCAGTATTTT
TRBV30,TRBD2,NA,TRBJ2-5,CAWSVGSSGLQETQYF,TGTGCCTGGAGTGTGGGTTCTAGCGGGCTACAAGAGACCCAGTACTTC
TRBV12-3/TRBV12-4,NA,NA,TRBJ1-5,CASSFSRGQPQHF,TGTGCCAGCAGTTTTTCCAGAGGCCAGCCCCAGCATTTT
TRBV2,TRBD1,few,TRBJ2-1,CASSDVRRSGTDNEQFF,TGTGCCAGCAGTGATGTCCGACGGTCCGGGACAGACAATGAGCAGTTCTTC
TRBV14,NA,NA,TRBJ1-1,CASRPQGSAEAFF,TGTGCCAGCAGACCCCAGGGCAGCGCTGAAGCTTTCTTT
TRBV10-3,TRBD1,NA,TRBJ1-2,CAIRTGQNYGYTF,TGTGCCATCCGGACGGGACAGAACTATGGCTACACCTTC